These 16 T cell receptor beta chains were all obtained from the same sample, sequenced in a study of T cell responses to AZD1222 COVID-19 vaccine. Clones were sequenced by immunoSEQ multiplex PCR, and TCRdb holds only the in-frame ones, with some missing. This table has more than 150,000 clones, 85% to 95% appearing once. The material sequenced was peripheral blood, taken on day 0 of AZD1222 vaccination. The receptors shown here come from an adult in good health.

This chain uses TRBV2 with TRBJ1-1, with D tentatively TRBD1 (5 bases). V was shortened by 4 bases and J by 4 bases, with 19 bases between the two germline ends. The CDR3 is 16 residues long. In germline, CDR1 is SNHLY, CDR2 FYNNEI. CDR3 DNA: TGTGCCAGCAGTGTTGGGCAGGGATCTTCGGGCACTGAAGCTTTCTTT. Protein sequence: CASSVGQGSSGTEAFF.

This rearrangement joins TRBV4-1 to TRBJ2-1; no clear D. The germline gives CDR1 MGHRA, CDR2 YSYEKL. This CDR3 region has 12 residues. Trimming cost V 6 bases and J 0 bases, with 3 bases left between them. Here the CDR3 reads CASRSSYNEQFF. The CDR3 region has the DNA TGCGCCAGCAGGAGCTCCTACAATGAGCAGTTCTTC.

The genes are TRBV6-2 or TRBV6-3 and TRBJ2-2, with 7 bases lining up with TRBD1. In germline, CDR1 is MNHEY, CDR2 SVGEGT. Germline trimming cut 6 bases from V and 0 bases from J; bases unmatched to any gene: 4. CDR3 size: 15 residues. The CDR3 DNA follows: TGTGCCAGCAGCCCCGGGACAGCGAACACCGGGGAGCTGTTTTTT. Translating it yields CASSPGTANTGELFF.

The chain recombines TRBV5-1 with TRBJ1-1, with TRBD1 matching 12 bases. The V and J ends lost 4 bases and 11 bases, in that order; junction bases with no gene match: 6. The CDR3 consists of 13 residues. Per the germline V gene, CDR1 is SGHRS and CDR2 is YFSETQ. The CDR3 loop reads CASSEGQGAAAFF. CDR3 DNA: TGCGCCAGCAGCGAGGGACAGGGGGCAGCTGCTTTCTTT.

The CDR3 DNA follows: TGTGCCAGCTCACCTGGAGGGGCCGATGGCTACACCTTC. Residues: CASSPGGADGYTF. This chain links TRBV18 with TRBJ1-2; tentative D call: TRBD1 (5 bases). The V end lost 3 bases, the J end lost 6 bases, and 11 bases lay between the germline ends. The germline CDR1 and CDR2 sequences are KGHSH and LQKENI. This CDR3 comprises 13 residues.

This clone was counted once. The V and J genes are TRBV2 and TRBJ2-1; 8 nucleotides agree with TRBD1. Trimming removed 4 bases from V and 9 bases from J; junction bases left unmatched: 8. The CDR3 consists of 14 residues. CDR1 SNHLY and CDR2 FYNNEI come from the germline V gene. CDR3 nucleotide sequence: TGTGCCAGCAGTGTGAGGCAGGGGGCTGGTGAGCAGTTCTTC. Protein: CASSVRQGAGEQFF.

The rearrangement joins TRBV29-1 to TRBJ1-2; D is undetermined. This CDR3 spans 11 amino acids. V lost 5 bases to trimming and J lost 0 bases, with 4 bases between them. Looked up from germline, CDR1 is SQVTM and CDR2 is ANQGSEA. In nucleotides, the CDR3 is TGCAGCGTTTATTCTAACTATGGCTACACCTTC. As protein: CSVYSNYGYTF. The full variable domain, completed using reference TRBV29-1 and TRBJ1-2, is SAVISQKPSRDICQRGTSLTIQCQVDSQVTMMFWYRQQPGQSLTLIATANQGSEATYESGFVIDKFPISRPNLTFSTLTVSNMSPEDSSIYLCSVYSNYGYTFGSGTRLTVV.

The chain has TRBV5-1 and TRBJ2-1; 12 nucleotides agree with TRBD2. In germline, CDR1 is SGHRS, CDR2 YFSETQ. The V gene end was trimmed by 0 bases and the J gene end by 4 bases; junction bases not matched to a gene: 2. The CDR3 is 16 residues long. This chain's CDR3 is CASSLGGTSGYNEQFF. CDR3 bases: TGCGCCAGCAGCTTGGGGGGGACTAGCGGGTACAATGAGCAGTTCTTC.

The chain couples TRBV19 to TRBJ1-1, with D hard to call. The CDR3 has 16 residues. V was clipped by 5 bases and J by 6 bases, with 22 bases between them. Germline CDR1 is LNHDA and CDR2 is SQIVND (reference sequence). The CDR3 loop reads CASSSQGGVIRAEAFF. In DNA, the CDR3 is TGTGCCAGTAGTTCTCAAGGCGGGGTCATCCGGGCTGAAGCTTTCTTT.

The J gene is TRBJ1-2, the V gene TRBV10-3; 8 nucleotides align to TRBD1. V was pared by 2 bases and J by 5 bases, with 10 bases of the junction left unmatched. Germline CDR1 and CDR2: ENHRY and SYGVKD. The CDR3 contains 16 residues. This chain's CDR3 is CAISERGPGQDYGYTF. As DNA, the CDR3 is TGTGCCATCAGTGAGAGAGGACCGGGACAGGATTATGGCTACACCTTC.

In DNA, the CDR3 is TGTGCCAGCAGCTTAGTAGACAATGAGCAGTTCTTC. It yields the protein CASSLVDNEQFF. This rearrangement joins TRBV7-9 to TRBJ2-1, with D hard to call. The CDR3 covers 12 residues. V was trimmed by 1 base and J by 5 bases, leaving 3 bases between them. CDR1 SEHNR and CDR2 FQNEAQ come from the germline V gene (reference sequence).

This clone was detected once. The V gene is TRBV5-6, the J gene TRBJ1-1; TRBD1 aligns across 9 bases. After removal of 2 bases from V and 1 base from J, the junction contained 0 bases not matched to a gene. Germline V gene data show CDR1 as SGHDT and CDR2 as YYEEEE. This CDR3 is built from 14 residues. The CDR3 nucleotides are TGTGCCAGCAGCTTACAGGGGGCGAACACTGAAGCTTTCTTT. Translating gives CASSLQGANTEAFF.

The chain couples TRBV4-1 to TRBJ2-1, with TRBD2 matching 8 bases. Per the germline V gene, CDR1 is MGHRA and CDR2 is YSYEKL. The trim removed 1 base at V and 2 bases at J, leaving 7 bases unmatched. This CDR3 has 17 amino acids. Here the CDR3 reads CASSQGVTGGTYNEQFF. The CDR3 DNA follows: TGCGCCAGCAGCCAAGGCGTTACGGGGGGGACCTACAATGAGCAGTTCTTC.

V gene TRBV18 combines with J gene TRBJ2-1; 8 nucleotides align to TRBD2. Germline CDR1 and CDR2: KGHSH and LQKENI. Trimming at V came to 3 bases and at J to 7 bases, leaving 5 bases not matched to a gene. This CDR3 region has 14 residues. This CDR3 is CASSPGTRGNEQFF. The CDR3 DNA follows: TGTGCCAGCTCACCCGGGACTAGGGGGAATGAGCAGTTCTTC.

J is TRBJ1-1 and V is TRBV11-3, with D unclear. CDR1 SGHNT and CDR2 YENEEA come from the germline V gene. Trimming shortened V by 3 bases and J by 3 bases, and 8 bases separated the two germline ends. The CDR3 extends over 13 amino acids. The CDR3 DNA sequence: TGTGCCAGCAGCTTGGCATCCGACACTGAAGCTTTCTTT. This gives the protein CASSLASDTEAFF.

The chain joins TRBV6-5 to TRBJ1-2; no clear D. Germline-derived CDR1 and CDR2 are MNHEY and SVGAGI. V was pared by 0 bases and J by 7 bases, with 12 bases between. The CDR3 totals 14 residues. The CDR3 loop is CASSYSPTAGGYTF. In nucleotides, the CDR3 is TGTGCCAGCAGTTACTCACCGACGGCTGGTGGCTACACCTTC.